These 10 T cell receptor beta chains came from one sample sequenced in a study of blood T cell repertoires in COVID-19. Generated by immunoSEQ multiplex PCR, the TCRdb table keeps only in-frame clones and is missing some. The sample consists of 400,000 or so clones, around 87% of them appearing once. Sequencing was performed on peripheral blood. These receptors were collected from a human donor in a cohort sampled during active COVID-19.

The chain couples TRBV19 to TRBJ1-6, with 8 bases fitting TRBD1. Germline V gene data show CDR1 as LNHDA and CDR2 as SQIVND (reference sequence). The CDR3 spans 14 residues. The trim removed 3 bases at V and 8 bases at J, leaving 3 bases unmatched. This CDR3 reads CASSMRDRHSPLHF. CDR3 in DNA: TGTGCCAGTAGTATGAGGGACAGGCATTCACCCCTCCACTTT.

The CDR3 here is CASSQEPSGGATDTQYF. The DNA for the CDR3 is TGTGCCAGCAGCCAAGAGCCTAGCGGGGGGGCAACAGATACGCAGTATTTT. The rearrangement links TRBV4-2 to TRBJ2-3, with 12 bases aligning to TRBD2. Per the germline V gene, CDR1 is LGHNA and CDR2 is YNFKEQ. The length of the CDR3 is 17 residues. V dropped 0 bases and J dropped 3; count of bases not matched to a gene: 4.

The rearrangement uses TRBV5-6 and TRBJ1-1, with 9 positions matching TRBD1. V shed 2 bases and J 8 bases; nucleotides not matched to a gene: 13. The CDR3 runs 16 residues. CDR1 and CDR2 from the germline V gene are SGHDT and YYEEEE. The CDR3 DNA reads TGTGCCAGCAGCTTCCCACAGGGGGCGGTTCTCGGAGAAGCTTTCTTT. Translating gives CASSFPQGAVLGEAFF.

The J gene is TRBJ2-2, the V gene TRBV19; D remains unclear. CDR1 LNHDA and CDR2 SQIVND come from the germline V gene (reference sequence). Trimming cost V 6 bases and J 6 bases, with 11 bases left between them. This CDR3 is 13 amino acids long. The CDR3 loop is CASSGPPPGELFF. The DNA of the CDR3 is TGTGCCAGTAGCGGTCCCCCTCCCGGGGAGCTGTTTTTT.

The genes are TRBV3-1 (or the pseudogene TRBV3-2) and TRBJ2-3; 13 nucleotides align to TRBD2. CDR1 and CDR2 (germline): LGHDT, YNNKEL (reference sequence). The CDR3 is made up of 17 amino acids. The trim removed 2 bases at V and 7 bases at J, leaving 9 bases unmatched. The CDR3 is CASSQNPGLAGSHTQYF. CDR3 coding DNA: TGTGCCAGCAGCCAAAATCCGGGACTAGCGGGATCACATACGCAGTATTTT.

The chain joins TRBV11-2 to TRBJ2-2; no clear D. The CDR3 loop spans 13 amino acids. Looked up from germline, CDR1 is SGHAT and CDR2 is FQNNGV. V lost 2 bases and J 6 bases, leaving 7 bases between the germline ends. CDR3 amino acids: CASSLLSPGELFF. The CDR3 DNA sequence: TGTGCCAGCAGCTTACTATCCCCCGGGGAGCTGTTTTTT. Looking up the rest from reference TRBV11-2 and TRBJ2-2 gives the full variable domain: EAGVAQSPRYKIIEKRQSVAFWCNPISGHATLYWYQQILGQGPKLLIQFQNNGVVDDSQLPKDRFSAERLKGVDSTLKIQPAKLEDSAVYLCASSLLSPGELFFGEGSRLTVL.

The chain has TRBV7-8 and TRBJ2-1; a possible D gene is TRBD2 (5 bases). Per germline, CDR1 SGHVS and CDR2 FQNEAQ. This CDR3 region has 16 residues. The ends were cut back, 2 bases at V and 4 bases at J, with 15 bases in the middle. CDR3 DNA sequence: TGTGCCAGCAGCTTAATTTCTCGCGGGCTATACAATGAGCAGTTCTTC. It translates to CASSLISRGLYNEQFF.

The J gene is TRBJ2-3, the V gene TRBV5-1; D is unclear. CDR1 is SGHRS, CDR2 YFSETQ, per germline. Trimming took 0 bases from V and 1 from J, leaving 12 bases between them. The CDR3 loop spans 16 amino acids. Here the CDR3 DNA reads TGCGCCAGCAGCTTGGCCAGCGATTGGGGCACAGATACGCAGTATTTT. Translation: CASSLASDWGTDTQYF.

The J gene is TRBJ1-1, the V gene TRBV6-2 or TRBV6-3; TRBD1 matches at 9 bases. Looked up from germline, CDR1 is MNHEY and CDR2 is SVGEGT. The length of the CDR3 is 15 residues. Trimming took 5 bases from V and 4 from J; bases not matched to a gene: 8. The CDR3 loop reads CASSPSTGGITEAFF. CDR3 DNA sequence: TGTGCCAGCAGTCCCTCGACAGGGGGAATCACTGAAGCTTTCTTT.

This chain uses TRBV7-3 with TRBJ1-6; 8 positions agree with TRBD1. Losses at the gene ends were 1 base for V and 4 bases for J; bases not matched to a gene: 9. The CDR3 has 18 amino acids. Germline CDR1 reads SGHTA; CDR2 reads FQGTGA. This CDR3 reads CASSLMGAGGAYNSPLHF. The CDR3 DNA sequence: TGTGCCAGCAGCTTAATGGGGGCAGGGGGCGCGTATAATTCACCCCTCCACTTT.